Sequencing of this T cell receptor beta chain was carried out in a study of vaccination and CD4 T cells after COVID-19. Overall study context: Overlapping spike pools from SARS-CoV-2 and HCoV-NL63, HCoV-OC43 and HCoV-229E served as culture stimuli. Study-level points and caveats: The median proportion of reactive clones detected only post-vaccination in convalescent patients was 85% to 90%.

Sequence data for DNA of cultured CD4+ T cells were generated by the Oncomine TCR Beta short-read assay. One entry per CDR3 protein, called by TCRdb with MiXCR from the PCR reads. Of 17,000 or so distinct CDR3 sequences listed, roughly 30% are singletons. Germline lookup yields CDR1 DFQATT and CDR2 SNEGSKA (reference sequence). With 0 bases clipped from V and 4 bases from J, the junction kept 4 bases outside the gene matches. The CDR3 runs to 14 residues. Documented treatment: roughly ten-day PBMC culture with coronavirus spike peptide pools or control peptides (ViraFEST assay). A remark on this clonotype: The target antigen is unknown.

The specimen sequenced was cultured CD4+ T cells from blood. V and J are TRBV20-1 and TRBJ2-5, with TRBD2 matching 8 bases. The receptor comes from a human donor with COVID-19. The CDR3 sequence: CSARDSTSGETQYF. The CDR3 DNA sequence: TGCAGTGCTAGAGATAGCACTAGCGGAGAGACCCAGTACTTC.